This T cell receptor beta chain was documented in a study of blood T cell repertoires in COVID-19. Study-wide context: Both acute and convalescent COVID-19 samples were obtained from the United States, Italy and Spain. From T cells, B-cell-depleted T cells, or PBMCs came the material, which was cDNA or gDNA.

The sample holds a few counts of this clone. The authors' processing: It was from reference gene primer amplification that nucleated cell counts were estimated. Here immunoSEQ multiplex PCR was the method, and the copy in TCRdb shows in-frame clones only, minus some. Clone size and the V and J calls come from that table; the DNA yielded D and trimming. The table records 50,000 to 75,000 clones, around 77% of them present only once. Source material: peripheral blood. This sequence was found in a man of 80 years or more with active or convalescent COVID-19.

Written as DNA, the CDR3 is TGCAGCGTCCTGCCGGGGGGGACAGGGTTCGGTGAGCAGTTCTTC. As protein: CSVLPGGTGFGEQFF. This chain connects TRBV29-1 to TRBJ2-1, with TRBD1 as a possible D gene (9 bases). The CDR3 contains 15 residues. The ends were cut back, 6 bases at V and 9 bases at J, with 24 bases in the middle. In germline, CDR1 is SQVTM, CDR2 ANQGSEA.